This TCR beta chain was identified during a study of cytomegalovirus exposure and HLA in healthy donors. Trimming removed 0 bases from V and 8 bases from J, with 14 bases in between. The CDR3 length is 14 residues. Germline V gene sequence: CDR1 SGHNT, CDR2 YYREEE (reference sequence). The primer mix had 60 Vbeta and 13 Jbeta primers. Some clones are missing from TCRdb's copy, which holds only in-frame ones; the method was immunoSEQ multiplex PCR. This sample has 110,000 to 150,000 clones, with about four fifths found just once. The chain links TRBV5-4 to TRBJ1-2, with D possibly TRBD1 on 6 matching bases. The source material was PBMCs. This clonotype was obtained from a woman aged 35 to 49 in good health and CMV-seropositive. CDR3 nucleotide sequence: TGTGCCAGCAGCTTGGAATCCCAGGGGCGGGGCTACACCTTC. It codes for CASSLESQGRGYTF.